This passage covers 19 T cell receptor beta chains from one sample sequenced in a study of blood T cell repertoires in COVID-19. Sequencing was performed with immunoSEQ multiplex PCR; in TCRdb, only in-frame clones are kept and a portion is missing. Of 25,000 to 30,000 clones listed, roughly 90% are singletons. The sequencing input was peripheral blood. Every receptor here comes from a man aged 70-80 years with active or convalescent COVID-19.

In this sample, this clone turned up once. This chain links TRBV19 with TRBJ2-2; no firm D call. CDR3 size: 14 residues. Trimming left V 3 bases short and J 1 base short, with 6 bases between. Germline V lookup: CDR1 LNHDA, CDR2 SQIVND (reference sequence). The CDR3 loop is CASSIIGNTGELFF. CDR3 DNA: TGTGCCAGTAGTATCATCGGGAACACCGGGGAGCTGTTTTTT. The full variable domain, rest sourced from reference TRBV19 and TRBJ2-2, is DGGITQSPKYLFRKEGQNVTLSCEQNLNHDAMYWYRQDPGQGLRLIYYSQIVNDFQKGDIAEGYSVSREKKESFPLTVTSAQKNPTAFYLCASSIIGNTGELFFGEGSRLTVL.

The genes are TRBV7-9 and TRBJ2-7; 9 bases map to TRBD2. V shed 6 bases and J 4 bases; nucleotides not matched to a gene: 10. The germline V gene encodes CDR1 SEHNR and CDR2 FQNEAQ (reference sequence). The CDR3 has 15 amino acids. The CDR3 region has the DNA TGTGCCAGCAGTTTCGCGGGGGGGCTTAAATACGAGCAGTACTTC. Translated: CASSFAGGLKYEQYF.

This rearrangement joins TRBV24-1 to TRBJ1-2; the match to TRBD1 covers 7 bases. CDR3 length: 15 amino acids. The germline CDR1 and CDR2 sequences are KGHDR and SFDVKD. V lost 3 bases, J lost 4 bases, and 7 bases stayed unmatched. The DNA for the CDR3 is TGTGCCACCAGTGATGGGACAGTTTTCCCCTATGGCTACACCTTC. Translation: CATSDGTVFPYGYTF.

This rearrangement joins TRBV10-3 to TRBJ1-1; D perhaps matches TRBD1 (6 bases). V was cut by 2 bases and J by 0 bases, with 16 bases left in between. The CDR3 is 17 residues long. Germline lookup yields CDR1 ENHRY and CDR2 SYGVKD. CDR3 residues: CAISEMGRGTVNTEAFF. The CDR3 DNA is TGTGCCATCAGTGAGATGGGCAGGGGTACGGTGAACACTGAAGCTTTCTTT.

The chain employs TRBV7-2 and TRBJ2-7; D ambiguous. Germline V gene data show CDR1 as SGHTA and CDR2 as FQGNSA. The CDR3 has 13 residues. Trimming took off 1 base at V and 6 bases at J, with 10 bases between the two ends. CDR3 sequence reads: CASSLVGRVEQYF. The CDR3 coding sequence is TGTGCCAGCAGCTTAGTGGGTCGGGTCGAGCAGTACTTC.

The sample holds one count of this clone. V and J are TRBV7-2 and TRBJ1-4; D is perhaps TRBD1 (6 bases). The germline gives CDR1 SGHTA, CDR2 FQGNSA. The CDR3 extends over 15 amino acids. Trimming pared 5 bases from V and 0 bases from J, leaving 10 bases between. Here the CDR3 DNA reads TGTGCCAGCAGCCAGCGGACAGCAACTAATGAAAAACTGTTTTTT. Amino acid sequence: CASSQRTATNEKLFF.

This chain connects TRBV6-4 to TRBJ1-1; 11 bases line up with TRBD1. V lost 5 bases and J lost 6; bases outside the gene matches: 2. Per the germline V gene, CDR1 is MRHNA and CDR2 is SNTAGT. The CDR3 consists of 13 residues. The CDR3 nucleotides are TGTGCCAGCAGTCGGGACAGGGGGGCTGAAGCTTTCTTT. This translates into CASSRDRGAEAFF.

The rearrangement uses TRBV23-1 and TRBJ2-7; D possibly corresponds to TRBD2 (7 bases). TRBV23-1 is filed as an ORF, its function uncertain. This CDR3 region has 15 residues. Trimming pared 7 bases from V and 1 base from J, leaving 17 bases between. This chain's CDR3 is CASTSRGATSYEQYV. The DNA of the CDR3 is TGCGCCAGCACCTCACGGGGGGCCACATCCTACGAGCAGTACGTC.

The chain links TRBV5-1 to TRBJ2-6, with D possibly matching TRBD1 (6 bases). This CDR3 is built from 17 residues. V was shortened by 4 bases and J by 0 bases, with 14 bases between the two germline ends. Germline values: CDR1 SGHRS, CDR2 YFSETQ. This chain's CDR3 is CASSVGHTSSGANVLTF. In DNA form, the CDR3 reads TGCGCCAGCAGCGTGGGACACACGAGCTCTGGGGCCAACGTCCTGACTTTC.

The chain has TRBV10-1 and TRBJ2-2; the match to TRBD1 covers 8 bases. The ends lost 5 bases at V and 1 base at J; junction bases unmatched: 9. CDR3 length: 17 amino acids. Per germline, CDR1 WNHNN and CDR2 SYGVQD (reference sequence). The CDR3 nucleotides read TGCGCCAGCAGTACCGGGACAGGCGAGAGGAACACCGGGGAGCTGTTTTTT. Protein product: CASSTGTGERNTGELFF.

The chain uses TRBV5-1 and TRBJ2-6, with D uncertain. The V end lost 4 bases, the J end lost 0 bases, and 5 bases lay between the germline ends. From germline, CDR1 is SGHRS and CDR2 YFSETQ. The CDR3 loop spans 14 amino acids. CDR3: CASSAASGANVLTF. The CDR3 nucleotides are TGCGCCAGCAGCGCGGCCTCTGGGGCCAACGTCCTGACTTTC.

The count of this clone is one. The CDR3 DNA is TGTGCCAGCAGCCCGAGACAGGGGCGGAATGAAAAACTGTTTTTT. This gives the protein CASSPRQGRNEKLFF. This chain connects TRBV9 to TRBJ1-4, with 8 positions matching TRBD1. This CDR3 is 15 amino acids long. V gave up 4 bases and J gave up 5 bases; unmatched junction bases: 7. The V gene's germline CDR1 is SGDLS and CDR2 YYNGEE.

V and J are TRBV2 and TRBJ1-6; tentative D call: TRBD1 (5 bases). CDR3 length: 15 amino acids. The germline gives CDR1 SNHLY, CDR2 FYNNEI. Between the trimmed V and J ends, which lost 4 bases and 9 bases, there was a span of 16 bases. Written as DNA, the CDR3 is TGTGCCAGCAGTGGTGGGCAGGGCATGAGTTCACCCCTCCACTTT. This gives the protein CASSGGQGMSSPLHF.

The chain uses TRBV18 and TRBJ2-5; 7 nucleotides match TRBD2. V gave up 3 bases and J gave up 2 bases; unmatched junction bases: 9. The CDR3 length is 16 residues. In germline, CDR1 is KGHSH, CDR2 LQKENI. This chain's CDR3 is CASSPGGTAPQETQYF. The DNA of the CDR3 is TGTGCCAGCTCACCCGGGGGGACGGCCCCACAAGAGACCCAGTACTTC.

The genes are TRBV29-1 and TRBJ2-3; 9 positions match TRBD2. V shed 4 bases and J 6 bases; nucleotides not matched to a gene: 17. In germline, CDR1 is SQVTM, CDR2 ANQGSEA. The CDR3 totals 17 residues. This chain's CDR3 is CSVVGRGPAGGLDTQYF. CDR3 DNA sequence: TGCAGCGTTGTAGGCCGGGGCCCAGCGGGGGGACTGGATACGCAGTATTTT.

The chain carries TRBV27 and TRBJ2-7; a weak D match, TRBD2 (5 bases). The CDR3 extends over 14 amino acids. Trimming shortened V by 1 base and J by 3 bases, and 10 bases separated the two germline ends. The germline CDR1 and CDR2 sequences are MNHEY and SMNVEV (reference sequence). The CDR3 coding sequence is TGTGCCAGCAGTTTATATCGGGGATTCTACGAGCAGTACGTC. This translates into CASSLYRGFYEQYV.

The chain couples TRBV9 to TRBJ1-3; no clear D. There are 15 residues in the CDR3. Germline-derived CDR1 and CDR2 are SGDLS and YYNGEE. V was cut by 2 bases and J by 4 bases, with 13 bases left in between. The CDR3 sequence: CASSVTSLFGNTIYF. The CDR3 DNA is TGTGCCAGCAGCGTTACGAGTCTCTTCGGAAACACCATATATTTT.

V is TRBV5-1 and J is TRBJ2-1; 14 bases are a match to TRBD2. V lost 5 bases, J lost 7 bases, and 5 bases stayed unmatched. The CDR3 runs 15 residues. CDR1 is SGHRS and CDR2 is YFSETQ in the germline V gene. For the CDR3, the DNA is TGCGCCAGCAGGGGGACTAGCGGGGGTTCAAATGAGCAGTTCTTC. Translation gives CASRGTSGGSNEQFF.

This sequence joins TRBV7-2 and TRBJ2-6, with 8 bases lining up with TRBD1. The CDR3 runs 16 residues. CDR1 is SGHTA and CDR2 is FQGNSA in the germline V gene. V was pared by 5 bases and J by 2 bases, with 5 bases of the junction left unmatched. CDR3 in DNA: TGTGCCAGCAGCCCGGACAGGGCAACTGGGGCCAACGTCCTGACTTTC. As protein: CASSPDRATGANVLTF.